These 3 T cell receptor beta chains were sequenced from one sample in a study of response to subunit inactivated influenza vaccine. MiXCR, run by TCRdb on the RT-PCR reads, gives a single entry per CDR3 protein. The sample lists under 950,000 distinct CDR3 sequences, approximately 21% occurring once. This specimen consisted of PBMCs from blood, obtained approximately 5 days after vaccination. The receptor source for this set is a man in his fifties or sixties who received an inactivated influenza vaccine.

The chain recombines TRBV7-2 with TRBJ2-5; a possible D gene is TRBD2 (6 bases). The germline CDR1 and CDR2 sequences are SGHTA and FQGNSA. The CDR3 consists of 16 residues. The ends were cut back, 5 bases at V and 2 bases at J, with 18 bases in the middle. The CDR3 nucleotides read TGTGCCAGCAGCAACCGAGGGACTCGAAATCAAGAGACCCAGTACTTC. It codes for CASSNRGTRNQETQYF.

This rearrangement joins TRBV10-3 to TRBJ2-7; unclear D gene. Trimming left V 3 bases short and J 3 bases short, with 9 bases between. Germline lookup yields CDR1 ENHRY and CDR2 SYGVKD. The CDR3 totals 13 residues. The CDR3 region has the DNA TGTGCCATCAGTGAACCCGTTCGCTACGAGCAGTACTTC. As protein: CAISEPVRYEQYF.

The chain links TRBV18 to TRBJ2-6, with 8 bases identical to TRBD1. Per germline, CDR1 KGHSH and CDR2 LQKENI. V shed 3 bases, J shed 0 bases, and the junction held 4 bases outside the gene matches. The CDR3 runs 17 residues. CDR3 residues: CASSPAGGSSGANVLTF. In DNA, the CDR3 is TGTGCCAGCTCACCGGCAGGGGGCTCCTCTGGGGCCAACGTCCTGACTTTC.